This TCR beta chain was sequenced during a study of shared clonotypes between healthy human individuals. Study observations and caveats: Across subsets, estimated richness was generally greater for naive than for memory populations. Having only a few donors restricted how much genetic and exposure-history diversity was captured.

The assay ran at deep level. Clones were read by immunoSEQ multiplex PCR, and TCRdb kept only the in-frame ones, dropping some. This sample carries millions of clones, just over 90% of them seen once, and the ten largest clones take roughly 1.7%. Naive CD8 cells comprised CD45RO-negative, CCR7-positively selected cells, excluding terminally differentiated effector memory CD45RA+ cells. The CDR3 consists of 15 residues. Trimming cost V 4 bases and J 1 base; bases outside gene matches: 3. The V gene's germline CDR1 is MGHRA and CDR2 YSYEKL. Comments on this clone: The target antigen is unknown. Other DNA sequences from this sample encode an identical CDR3 as well.

The chain carries TRBV4-1 and TRBJ2-1, with 8 bases aligning to TRBD2. The source material was naive CD8+ T cells from PBMCs. The origin of this receptor is a young man in good health. Some clones in this sample may be carry-over from other donors' samples. The CDR3 nucleotides are TGCGCCAGCAGCCCACTAGCGGTTTCCTACAATGAGCAGTTCTTC. Its translation is CASSPLAVSYNEQFF.